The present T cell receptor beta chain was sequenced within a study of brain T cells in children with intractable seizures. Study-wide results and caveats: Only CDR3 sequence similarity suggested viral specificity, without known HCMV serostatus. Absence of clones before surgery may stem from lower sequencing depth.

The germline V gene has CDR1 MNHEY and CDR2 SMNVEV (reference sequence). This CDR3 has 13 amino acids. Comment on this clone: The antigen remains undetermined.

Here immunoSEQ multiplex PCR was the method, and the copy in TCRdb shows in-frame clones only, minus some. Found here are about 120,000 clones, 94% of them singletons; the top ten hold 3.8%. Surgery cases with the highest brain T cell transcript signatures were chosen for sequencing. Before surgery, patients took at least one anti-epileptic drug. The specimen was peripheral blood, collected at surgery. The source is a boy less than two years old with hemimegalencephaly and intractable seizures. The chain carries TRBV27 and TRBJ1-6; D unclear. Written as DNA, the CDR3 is TGTGCTGTCGGTCCGGGCCTTAATTCACCCCTCCACTTT. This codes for CAVGPGLNSPLHF.